Each of the 8 T cell receptor beta chains below was sequenced from the same sample in a study of blood T cell repertoires in COVID-19. The data were produced by immunoSEQ multiplex PCR, yet TCRdb's version contains in-frame clones alone and is incomplete. The table includes 93,000 or so clones, roughly nine tenths detected once. The sample comprised peripheral blood. The receptors were gathered from a human donor in a cohort sampled during active COVID-19.

The chain is built from TRBV5-4 and TRBJ1-2, with 8 positions matching TRBD1. V gave up 1 base and J gave up 5 bases; unmatched junction bases: 4. Germline V CDR1 and CDR2: SGHNT, YYREEE (reference sequence). This CDR3 region has 14 residues. The chain's CDR3 is CASSLQGAAYGYTF. CDR3 coding DNA: TGTGCCAGCAGCTTGCAGGGGGCGGCGTATGGCTACACCTTC.

The rearrangement joins TRBV6-4 to TRBJ1-2; D perhaps matches TRBD1 (6 bases). Trimming took off 2 bases at V and 4 bases at J, with 14 bases between the two ends. Germline lookup yields CDR1 MRHNA and CDR2 SNTAGT. This CDR3 contains 15 residues. In DNA, the CDR3 is TGTGCCAGCAGTGACACGGTGACAGGCCTCTATGGCTACACCTTC. Translated: CASSDTVTGLYGYTF.

A single count supports this clone. V and J are TRBV5-1 and TRBJ1-2; the D is unclear. Trimming pared 0 bases from V and 5 bases from J, leaving 11 bases between. The CDR3 runs to 14 residues. Germline-derived CDR1 and CDR2 are SGHRS and YFSETQ. CDR3 protein: CASSLGSADYGYTF. DNA for the CDR3: TGCGCCAGCAGCTTGGGATCGGCGGATTATGGCTACACCTTC.

This clone was detected only a few times. This chain links TRBV19 with TRBJ2-7; D gene uncertain. The CDR3 consists of 14 residues. Germline V gene sequence: CDR1 LNHDA, CDR2 SQIVND (reference sequence). The ends were cut back, 1 base at V and 0 bases at J, with 7 bases in the middle. CDR3 coding DNA: TGTGCCAGTAGTATAGGTCGGAGCTCCTACGAGCAGTACTTC. It translates to CASSIGRSSYEQYF. The full variable domain, in which reference TRBV19 and TRBJ2-7 provide the parts outside the CDR3, is DGGITQSPKYLFRKEGQNVTLSCEQNLNHDAMYWYRQDPGQGLRLIYYSQIVNDFQKGDIAEGYSVSREKKESFPLTVTSAQKNPTAFYLCASSIGRSSYEQYFGPGTRLTVT.

The gene calls are TRBV5-1 and TRBJ1-1; no firm D call. The CDR3 loop spans 13 amino acids. Germline V gene data show CDR1 as SGHRS and CDR2 as YFSETQ. V was cut by 0 bases and J by 4 bases, with 7 bases left in between. CDR3 nucleotide sequence: TGCGCCAGCAGCTTGGTGGAGGGCACTGAAGCTTTCTTT. Its translation: CASSLVEGTEAFF.

This clone was seen once. The chain is built from TRBV7-3 and TRBJ2-5; tentatively, D is TRBD1 (7 bases). The V gene lost 1 base and the J gene lost 5 bases, with 17 bases spanning the gap. The CDR3 covers 16 residues. The germline V gene has CDR1 SGHTA and CDR2 FQGTGA. CDR3 sequence reads: CASSLNPGGTRETQYF. In DNA, the CDR3 is TGTGCCAGCAGCTTAAATCCAGGGGGGACGAGGGAGACCCAGTACTTC.

The genes are TRBV6-4 and TRBJ1-5; D unclear. The CDR3 has 14 residues. The germline CDR1 and CDR2 sequences are MRHNA and SNTAGT. With 6 bases removed from V and 4 bases from J, the gap between germline ends came to 13 bases. CDR3 protein: CASSADGLNQPQHF. The DNA of the CDR3 is TGTGCCAGCAGCGCAGACGGACTAAATCAGCCCCAGCATTTT.

V usage is TRBV11-2 and J usage is TRBJ2-7; unclear D gene. The length of the CDR3 is 11 residues. Trimming took off 2 bases at V and 5 bases at J, with 4 bases between the two ends. Germline CDR1 SGHAT, CDR2 FQNNGV. CDR3: CASSLYNEQYF. The CDR3 DNA is TGTGCCAGCAGCTTATACAACGAGCAGTACTTC.